These T cell receptor beta chains were read from a single sample in a study of regulatory T cells in long-lasting Graves disease. TCRdb itself ran the multiplex PCR reads through MiXCR, one entry per CDR3 protein. Found here are roughly 400,000 distinct CDR3 sequences, roughly a fifth of them singletons; the top ten hold 13% to 15%. The material was peripheral blood mononuclear cells (PBMCs), obtained when the disease was refractory, from a patient treated with antithyroid drugs. The receptors were gathered from a female donor with Graves disease. The CDR3 runs from the conserved cysteine through the conserved F or W. A D gene is named only where the DNA matches it firmly. Clone size, where shown, is once, few, many, or a class for clones that have expanded.

j_call v_call d_call clone_size cdr3_aa cdr3_nt
TRBJ1-3 TRBV3-1 - many CASSRHRGSGNTIYF TGTGCCAGCAGTCGCCACCGAGGCTCTGGAAACACCATATATTTT
TRBJ2-1 TRBV6-2/TRBV6-3 TRBD2 - CASSLREDNEQFF TGTGCCAGCAGTTTGCGGGAGGACAATGAGCAGTTCTTC
TRBJ2-2 TRBV15 TRBD2 many CATASSGNTGELFF TGTGCCACCGCTTCTAGCGGAAACACCGGGGAGCTGTTTTTT
TRBJ1-4 TRBV6-5 TRBD1 - CASSYRQGGMVGEKLFF TGTGCCAGCAGTTATCGGCAGGGGGGGATGGTAGGGGAAAAACTGTTTTTT
TRBJ2-7 TRBV11-2 TRBD2 many CASSPLAGVYEQYF TGTGCCAGCAGTCCACTAGCGGGAGTCTACGAGCAGTACTTC
TRBJ2-3 TRBV6-1 - - CASRGRVVTDTQYF TGTGCCAGCAGAGGCAGGGTCGTGACAGATACGCAGTATTTT
TRBJ1-2 TRBV30 - many CAWRSQGYGYTF TGTGCCTGGAGGAGCCAGGGCTATGGCTACACCTTC
TRBJ2-5 TRBV5-1 - few CASSLVGYVEETQYF TGCGCCAGCAGCTTGGTAGGGTACGTTGAAGAGACCCAGTACTTC
TRBJ2-2 TRBV6-2/TRBV6-3 TRBD2 many CASTSGFNTGELFF TGTGCCAGCACTAGCGGGTTCAACACCGGGGAGCTGTTTTTT
TRBJ2-4 TRBV2 TRBD2 many CASRWSGGRADGDIQYF TGTGCCAGCAGATGGTCCGGCGGGAGGGCCGATGGGGACATTCAGTACTTC
TRBJ1-1 TRBV11-2 - many CASSLREYTEAFF TGTGCCAGCAGCCTCAGGGAGTACACTGAAGCTTTCTTT
TRBJ2-2 TRBV19 - - CASRRSALNTGELFF TGTGCCAGTAGGAGATCAGCACTAAACACCGGGGAGCTGTTTTTT
TRBJ2-3 TRBV15 - few CATSGYSQGPTDTQYF TGTGCCACCAGCGGTTATTCTCAAGGGCCCACAGATACGCAGTATTTT
TRBJ2-7 TRBV7-9 TRBD2 - CASSSSGRATDEQYF TGTGCCAGCAGCTCTAGCGGGAGGGCCACTGACGAGCAGTACTTC
TRBJ2-7 TRBV10-2 TRBD1 - CASLVTGQGYEQYF TGCGCCAGCCTGGTGACAGGACAGGGCTACGAGCAGTACTTC
TRBJ1-2 TRBV20-1 TRBD1 - CSARGQRSEHGYTF TGCAGTGCTAGGGGACAGAGGAGTGAGCATGGCTACACCTTC
TRBJ1-2 TRBV30 - many CAWSEDGYTF TGTGCCTGGAGCGAGGACGGCTACACCTTC
TRBJ1-1 TRBV20-1 - - CSAPGGVGRPEAFF TGCAGTGCCCCAGGTGGGGTGGGACGACCTGAAGCTTTCTTT
TRBJ2-4 TRBV20-1 TRBD1 many CSARGQGVDIQYF TGCAGTGCTAGGGGACAGGGGGTGGACATTCAGTACTTC
TRBJ2-7 TRBV27 - - CASSPGFRESYSYEQYF TGTGCCAGCAGTCCGGGATTTAGGGAATCTTACTCCTACGAGCAGTACTTC
TRBJ1-4 TRBV3-1 TRBD1 many CASSRDSNEKLFF TGTGCCAGCAGCCGGGACAGTAATGAAAAACTGTTTTTT
TRBJ1-1 TRBV7-2 - - CASSWDGYNTEAFF TGTGCCAGCAGCTGGGACGGCTATAACACTGAAGCTTTCTTT
TRBJ2-7 TRBV19 TRBD2 many CAIQRESYEQYF TGTGCCATTCAGCGGGAATCCTACGAGCAGTACTTC
TRBJ2-2 TRBV20-1 TRBD2 - CSAPSRGGSSGELFF TGCAGTGCCCCCTCCCGCGGGGGATCGTCCGGGGAGCTGTTTTTT
TRBJ2-7 TRBV5-1 TRBD2 - CASRRGILAGVEYEQYF TGCGCCAGCAGACGAGGGATCCTAGCGGGAGTGGAATACGAGCAGTACTTC
TRBJ2-5 TRBV7-2 - many CASSQTLETQYF TGTGCCAGCAGCCAGACGCTAGAGACCCAGTACTTC
TRBJ2-4 TRBV28 - many CASSLEVPKNIQYF TGTGCCAGCAGTTTAGAGGTCCCCAAAAACATTCAGTACTTC
TRBJ2-7 TRBV28 - many CASSLDPVYEQYF TGTGCCAGCAGTTTAGATCCGGTCTACGAGCAGTACTTC
TRBJ2-7 TRBV20-1 TRBD2 - CSARDPASGSSYEQYF TGCAGTGCTAGAGATCCGGCTAGCGGGAGTTCCTACGAGCAGTACTTC
TRBJ1-2 TRBV24-1 TRBD1 few CATSRDREHGYTF TGTGCCACGTCCCGGGACAGGGAGCATGGCTACACCTTC
TRBJ2-5 TRBV28 TRBD1 many CASSSPGTDQETQYF TGTGCCAGCAGTTCGCCCGGGACAGACCAAGAGACCCAGTACTTC
TRBJ2-7 TRBV7-2 - - CASRSIDRPYEQYF TGTGCCAGCAGATCGATCGACAGGCCCTACGAGCAGTACTTC
TRBJ2-2 TRBV28 - few CASSLTHGGVGELFF TGTGCCAGCAGTTTGACCCACGGAGGGGTCGGGGAGCTGTTTTTT
TRBJ1-5 TRBV2 - many CASSPDSRNQPQHF TGTGCCAGCAGCCCGGACAGCCGGAATCAGCCCCAGCATTTT
TRBJ2-2 TRBV6-1 - - CASSHGSLGELFF TGTGCCAGCAGTCATGGCTCTCTCGGGGAGCTGTTTTTC
TRBJ1-1 TRBV6-2/TRBV6-3 - many CASSLNRVRNTEAFF TGTGCCAGCAGTTTAAACAGGGTGAGGAACACTGAAGCTTTCTTT
TRBJ2-7 TRBV27 - many CASSLSSPSYEQYF TGTGCCAGCAGTTTATCTTCCCCCTCCTACGAGCAGTACTTC
TRBJ2-7 TRBV7-8 - few CASSLVLTDTSQGEQYF TGTGCCAGCAGCTTAGTCCTTACAGATACTAGCCAAGGCGAGCAGTACTTC
TRBJ1-5 TRBV20-1 - many CSARGPQGSQPQHF TGCAGTGCTAGAGGCCCACAGGGTTCTCAGCCCCAGCATTTT
TRBJ2-2 TRBV11-3 - many CASSFSGGELFF TGTGCCAGCAGCTTTAGCGGCGGGGAGCTGTTTTTT
TRBJ1-2 TRBV20-1 - many CSAEQGYGYTF TGCAGTGCTGAACAGGGTTATGGCTACACCTTC
TRBJ1-4 TRBV4-1 - few CASSQDEGTNEKLFF TGCGCCAGCAGCCAAGATGAGGGAACTAATGAAAAACTGTTTTTT
TRBJ1-2 TRBV28 - many CASSLAGYGYTF TGTGCCAGCAGTTTGGCGGGATATGGCTACACCTTC
TRBJ2-2 TRBV9 - once CASSAEYRGTGELFF TGTGCCAGCAGCGCAGAGTATAGGGGTACCGGGGAGCTGTTTTTT
TRBJ2-5 TRBV5-8 - many CASSPRAIVGETQYF TGTGCCAGCAGCCCGAGGGCTATCGTGGGAGAGACCCAGTACTTC
TRBJ1-2 TRBV7-9 - - CASSKNPTGTTNGYTF TGTGCCAGCAGCAAAAACCCTACCGGGACAACTAATGGCTACACCTTC
TRBJ2-5 TRBV20-1 TRBD2 many CSARDSASGRSQETQYF TGCAGTGCTAGAGATTCCGCTAGCGGGAGGAGCCAAGAGACCCAGTACTTC
TRBJ2-1 TRBV6-2/TRBV6-3 TRBD1 - CASGPDRGRFYEQFF TGTGCCAGCGGACCGGACAGGGGGCGATTCTATGAGCAGTTCTTC
TRBJ2-2 TRBV6-1 - many CASTGRADSNGELFF TGTGCCAGCACCGGACGGGCTGATAGTAACGGGGAGCTGTTTTTT
TRBJ2-1 TRBV15 TRBD2 - CATSRDRGGSDEQFF TGTGCCACCAGCAGAGATCGCGGCGGGAGCGATGAGCAGTTCTTC
TRBJ2-3 TRBV2 TRBD2 - CAAAQTSADTQYF TGTGCCGCCGCCCAGACTAGCGCAGATACGCAGTATTTT
TRBJ1-2 TRBV12-3/TRBV12-4 - - CASSVEQYYGYTF TGTGCCAGCAGTGTGGAGCAGTACTATGGCTACACCTTC
TRBJ1-5 TRBV30 - - CAWSPPGAQPQHF TGTGCCTGGAGTCCCCCGGGGGCCCAGCCCCAGCATTTT
TRBJ2-4 TRBV27 TRBD1 - CASSSLKGAGNIQYF TGTGCCAGCAGTAGCTTGAAGGGGGCCGGGAACATTCAGTACTTC
TRBJ1-5 TRBV28 - many CASTSKGIGNQPQHF TGTGCCAGCACCTCTAAGGGGATCGGCAATCAGCCCCAGCATTTT
TRBJ1-2 TRBV6-1 - - CASASTDGYTF TGTGCCAGCGCTTCGACAGATGGCTACACCTTC
TRBJ1-2 TRBV28 - many CASSLMRLPTAYGYTF TGTGCCAGCAGTTTAATGCGACTTCCCACTGCCTATGGCTACACCTTC